A selection of T cell receptor beta chains follows, all from one sample in a study of tumor-infiltrating lymphocytes in oesophageal squamous cell carcinoma. TCRdb fed the PCR reads into MiXCR, producing one record per CDR3 protein. This sample yields under 20,000 distinct CDR3 sequences, of which under 45% are seen a single time; around 30% belongs to the top ten. Input material: esophageal tumor tissue. The receptors come from a male donor with esophageal squamous cell carcinoma. CDR3s include the opening cysteine and the closing phenylalanine or tryptophan. A D gene is named only where the DNA matches it firmly. The size of a clone is reported for some rows only, either as once, few or many, or as a class for expanded clones.

>TRBJ2-1|once|TRBV7-8|NA
CASSLLSSPEQFF
TGTGCCAGCAGCTTACTTTCCAGCCCTGAGCAGTTCTTC
>TRBJ2-3|NA|TRBV7-2|TRBD2
CASSPTSGANTDTQYF
TGTGCCAGCAGCCCGACTAGCGGGGCAAACACAGATACGCAGTATTTT
>TRBJ2-1|NA|TRBV28|NA
CASSLGGPNEQFF
TGTGCCAGCAGTTTGGGGGGTCCCAATGAGCAGTTCTTC
>TRBJ2-7|NA|TRBV10-3|NA
CAISASHREYEQYF
TGTGCCATCAGTGCTTCCCACAGGGAGTACGAGCAGTACTTC
>TRBJ2-5|many|TRBV2|TRBD2
CARGGTVETQYF
TGTGCCAGGGGGGGGACGGTCGAGACCCAGTACTTC
>TRBJ2-1|medium-sized|TRBV7-6|NA
CASSLVGTYDNEQFF
TGTGCCAGCAGCTTAGTCGGGACTTACGACAATGAGCAGTTCTTC
>TRBJ2-3|medium-sized|TRBV7-2|TRBD2
CASGGRPTTDTQYF
TGTGCCTCCGGGGGGAGACCCACAACAGATACGCAGTATTTT
>TRBJ2-2|large|TRBV7-6|TRBD2
CASSVEAGGATGELFF
TGTGCCAGCAGCGTTGAAGCGGGGGGAGCCACCGGGGAGCTGTTTTTT
>TRBJ1-6|few|TRBV2|TRBD1
CASSDRAHNSPLHF
TGTGCCAGCAGCGACAGGGCTCATAATTCACCCCTCCACTTT
>TRBJ2-7|NA|TRBV7-6|TRBD1
CASSLGTGPYEQYF
TGTGCCAGCAGCTTAGGGACAGGGCCCTACGAGCAGTACTTC
>TRBJ2-1|medium-sized|TRBV7-8|NA
CASSFAGPNEQFF
TGTGCCAGCAGCTTCGCAGGGCCCAATGAGCAGTTCTTC
>TRBJ2-1|NA|TRBV7-3|TRBD2
CASSLRRGGLNEQFF
TGTGCCAGCAGCTTAAGACGGGGGGGCCTCAATGAGCAGTTCTTC
>TRBJ2-7|many|TRBV11-1|TRBD1
CASSQRTSDRDSYEQYF
TGTGCCAGCAGCCAACGGACTTCGGACAGGGACTCCTACGAGCAGTACTTC
>TRBJ2-7|medium-sized|TRBV7-9|NA
CASSLGGGLSSYEQYF
TGTGCCAGCAGCTTAGGAGGGGGGCTAAGCTCCTACGAGCAGTACTTC
>TRBJ1-1|NA|TRBV6-6|NA
CASSELEGTEAFF
TGTGCCAGCAGTGAGCTTGAAGGGACTGAAGCTTTCTTT
>TRBJ1-1|few|TRBV14|TRBD1
CASRGQGTYEQHF
TGTGCCAGCAGAGGACAGGGAACCTACGAGCAGCACTTT
>TRBJ2-7|NA|TRBV7-2|NA
CASSWRGGTEYYEQYF
TGTGCCAGCAGCTGGAGGGGAGGGACAGAATACTACGAGCAGTACTTC
>TRBJ1-2|many|TRBV5-1|NA
CASSLTGSDYGYTF
TGCGCCAGCAGCTTGACAGGGTCTGACTATGGCTACACCTTC
>TRBJ1-5|few|TRBV7-9|NA
CASSPDLWDQPQHF
TGTGCCAGCAGCCCTGATCTGTGGGATCAGCCCCAGCATTTT
>TRBJ2-3|many|TRBV10-2|NA
CASSRDPADTQYF
TGCGCCAGCAGTAGGGACCCTGCGGATACGCAGTATTTT
>TRBJ1-1|many|TRBV5-1|NA
CASSFEDGNTEAFF
TGCGCCAGCAGCTTTGAGGACGGGAACACTGAAGCTTTCTTT
>TRBJ2-7|medium-sized|TRBV11-2|NA
CASSYGTQAEQYF
TGTGCCAGCAGCTATGGGACTCAAGCCGAGCAGTACTTC
>TRBJ2-3|NA|TRBV7-3|NA
CASSLQGGDTQYF
TGTGCCAGCAGCTTACAGGGCGGCGATACGCAGTATTTT
>TRBJ2-5|NA|TRBV7-2|TRBD2
CASSLQSGREQYF
TGTGCCAGCAGCTTACAGTCAGGGAGGGAGCAGTACTTC
>TRBJ2-7|NA|TRBV5-1|NA
CASSPEPGHEASYNEQYF
TGCGCCAGCAGCCCAGAACCGGGACATGAAGCCTCCTACAATGAGCAGTACTTC
>TRBJ2-2|NA|TRBV29-1|TRBD2
CSVGMEGREGTGELFF
TGCAGCGTTGGGATGGAGGGGAGGGAGGGCACCGGGGAGCTGTTTTTT
>TRBJ1-2|NA|TRBV6-5|NA
CASMLEGNYGYTF
TGTGCCAGCATGTTAGAGGGTAACTATGGCTACACCTTC
>TRBJ2-7|few|TRBV4-1|NA
CASSQGTKYEQYF
TGCGCCAGCAGCCAAGGGACTAAGTACGAGCAGTACTTC
>TRBJ2-7|NA|TRBV15|TRBD1
CATRTGDSYEQYF
TGTGCCACGAGAACAGGGGACTCCTACGAGCAGTACTTC
>TRBJ2-3|NA|TRBV6-1|NA
CASSEEPTSSSTDTQYF
TGTGCCAGCAGTGAAGAACCAACCTCCAGTAGCACAGATACGCAGTATTTT
>TRBJ2-5|NA|TRBV20-1|TRBD2
CSARDWLAGTQETQYF
TGCAGTGCTAGAGATTGGCTAGCGGGGACACAAGAGACCCAGTACTTC
>TRBJ2-7|many|TRBV9|NA
CASSSAAGSSYEQYF
TGTGCCAGCAGCTCAGCGGCGGGAAGCTCCTACGAGCAGTACTTC
>TRBJ1-5|NA|TRBV7-9|NA
CASSSQEQPQHF
TGTGCCAGCAGCTCACAAGAGCAGCCCCAGCATTTT
>TRBJ2-1|NA|TRBV7-2|NA
CASSLRDGSYNEQFF
TGTGCCAGCAGTCTTAGGGATGGTTCTTACAATGAGCAGTTCTTC
>TRBJ1-5|few|TRBV4-1|NA
CASSQAGHNQPQHF
TGCGCCAGCAGCCAAGCAGGGCACAATCAGCCCCAGCATTTT